This TCR beta chain comes out of a study of T cell responses to AZD1222 COVID-19 vaccine. The repertoire was sequenced with immunoSEQ multiplex PCR; TCRdb's copy has only in-frame clones and lacks some. Of about 70,000 clones in the sample, more than 75% were seen once. Losses at the gene ends were 2 bases for V and 2 bases for J; bases not matched to a gene: 8. The CDR3 extends over 15 amino acids. CDR1 and CDR2 from the germline V gene are GTSNPN and SVGIG (reference sequence). The chain employs TRBV30 and TRBJ1-2; 7 bases align to TRBD1. The TCR comes from an adult who received the MenACWY meningococcal vaccine as a control. The source material was peripheral blood, sampled 28 days after the second dose of the MenACWY control vaccine. The CDR3 spells CAWSSGRGLNYGYTF. CDR3 DNA: TGTGCCTGGAGTAGCGGCAGGGGGTTAAACTATGGCTACACCTTC. The entire variable domain, with the rest obtained from reference TRBV30 and TRBJ1-2, is as follows: SQTIHQWPATLVQPVGSPLSLECTVEGTSNPNLYWYRQAAGRGLQLLFYSVGIGQISSEVPQNLSASRPQDRQFILSSKKLLLSDSGFYLCAWSSGRGLNYGYTFGSGTRLTVV.